This T cell receptor (beta chain) was sequenced during a study of cytomegalovirus exposure and HLA in healthy donors. Method: immunoSEQ multiplex PCR; TCRdb's copy keeps in-frame clones and lacks some. The profile shows more than 250,000 clones, roughly nine tenths of them singletons. The CDR3 has 13 residues. Per the germline V gene, CDR1 is GTSNPN and CDR2 is SVGIG (reference sequence). The V gene is TRBV30, the J gene TRBJ1-5, with a tentative D call TRBD1 (6 bases). The last part of the DNA fits TRBJ2-3 better; the J call may be wrong. Sequencing was done on a sample of PBMCs. The source is a woman younger than 45 in good health and CMV-seropositive. The CDR3 coding sequence is TGTGCCTGGACGCCGCAGGGGAATCAGCCCCAGTATTTT. Translation: CAWTPQGNQPQYF.